Listed below are T cell receptor beta chains from one sample, sequenced in a study of blood T cell repertoires in COVID-19. Here immunoSEQ multiplex PCR was the method, and the copy in TCRdb shows in-frame clones only, minus some. Of around 200,000 clones listed, about four fifths are singletons. Sequenced input: peripheral blood. The receptors were gathered from a human donor in a cohort sampled during active COVID-19. CDR3s include the opening cysteine and the closing phenylalanine or tryptophan. D genes are given only for firm matches. Size values are once, few and many counts, or a class for expanded clones, and some rows have none.

D gene	clone size	J gene	V gene	CDR3 protein	CDR3 DNA
TRBD1	-	TRBJ2-7	TRBV19	CASGRDSSYEQYF	TGTGCCAGTGGAAGGGACAGCTCCTACGAGCAGTACTTC
-	few	TRBJ1-6	TRBV13	CASSFRGNTPLHF	TGTGCCAGCAGCTTTAGGGGGAACACACCCCTCCACTTT
TRBD1	-	TRBJ1-1	TRBV2	CARRDAGTGNTEAFF	TGTGCCAGGAGAGACGCCGGGACAGGGAACACTGAAGCTTTCTTT
-	-	TRBJ2-7	TRBV6-5	CASSYSESAGYYEQYF	TGTGCCAGCAGTTACTCGGAGAGTGCAGGGTACTACGAGCAGTACTTC
TRBD1	-	TRBJ1-6	TRBV5-4	CASSLQDRGHSPLHF	TGTGCCAGCAGCCTTCAGGACAGGGGGCATTCACCCCTCCACTTT
-	once	TRBJ1-2	TRBV18	CASSPDLTVYGYTF	TGTGCCAGCTCACCAGACCTCACAGTCTATGGCTACACCTTC
-	-	TRBJ2-6	TRBV7-9	CASSLSNSGANVLTF	TGTGCCAGCAGCCTTAGTAACTCTGGGGCCAACGTCCTGACTTTC
-	-	TRBJ2-1	TRBV27	CASSLFPNRYNEQFF	TGTGCCAGCAGTTTATTCCCGAATCGGTACAATGAGCAGTTCTTC
-	-	TRBJ2-7	TRBV6-5	CASSFSTEREQYF	TGTGCCAGCAGTTTTTCGACGGAGCGGGAGCAGTACTTC
-	-	TRBJ1-1	TRBV5-8	CASSFGGLATEAFF	TGTGCCAGCAGCTTCGGGGGTTTGGCCACTGAAGCTTTCTTT